These 24 T cell receptor beta chains share one sample of origin, sequenced in a study of response to subunit inactivated influenza vaccine. TCRdb processed the RT-PCR reads anew with MiXCR; each CDR3 protein has one entry. Found here are about 530,000 distinct CDR3 sequences, 13% of them singletons; the top ten hold over 10%. Sequenced here: PBMCs from blood, sampled 40 to 50 days after vaccination. These receptors were taken from a man aged 45 to 65 who received an inactivated influenza vaccine.

This clonotype showed up just a few times. The chain has TRBV7-2 and TRBJ1-2, with 7 bases aligning to TRBD1. The ends lost 5 bases at V and 2 bases at J; junction bases unmatched: 8. This CDR3 is 15 amino acids long. From germline, CDR1 is SGHTA and CDR2 FQGNSA. The CDR3 protein is CASSDTGASNYGYTF. CDR3 coding DNA: TGTGCCAGCAGCGATACAGGGGCGTCGAACTATGGCTACACCTTC. Looking up the rest from reference TRBV7-2 and TRBJ1-2 gives the full variable domain: GAGVSQSPSNKVTEKGKDVELRCDPISGHTALYWYRQSLGQGLEFLIYFQGNSAPDKSGLPSDRFSAERTGGSVSTLTIQRTQQEDSAVYLCASSDTGASNYGYTFGSGTRLTVV.

The rearrangement uses TRBV6-5 and TRBJ2-3, with 7 positions matching TRBD2. J was trimmed by 4 bases and V by 0 bases; bases with no gene match: 4. This CDR3 is 15 amino acids long. Per the germline V gene, CDR1 is MNHEY and CDR2 is SVGAGI. CDR3 DNA sequence: TGTGCCAGCAGTTACTCCGGGGGGTGGTCAGATACGCAGTATTTT. Translated, it gives CASSYSGGWSDTQYF.

This rearrangement joins TRBV6-1 to TRBJ1-1, with 9 bases identical to TRBD1. CDR3 length: 16 residues. The germline V gene has CDR1 MNHNS and CDR2 SASEGT. J lost 4 bases, V lost 6 bases, and 12 bases had no gene match. Here the CDR3 DNA reads TGTGCCAGCAGCAAGCGCACAGGGGGCCGTAGCACTGAAGCTTTCTTT. The encoded protein is CASSKRTGGRSTEAFF.

V usage is TRBV11-2 and J usage is TRBJ2-1; 9 positions match TRBD2. J was trimmed by 0 bases and V by 2 bases; bases with no gene match: 14. The CDR3 spans 20 residues. Per the germline V gene, CDR1 is SGHAT and CDR2 is FQNNGV. In DNA, the CDR3 is TGTGCCAGCAGCTTAAGGACAGAACGACTAGCGGATAACTCCTACAATGAGCAGTTCTTC. Amino acids: CASSLRTERLADNSYNEQFF.

The CDR3, as DNA: TGCAGCGTTGAAGCGGGCCAGGGGGCTTCAGGGGAGCTGTTTTTT. Translating it yields CSVEAGQGASGELFF. The J gene is TRBJ2-2, the V gene TRBV29-1; 8 nucleotides match TRBD1. V was clipped by 1 base and J by 8 bases; unmatched bases: 9. Germline-derived CDR1 and CDR2 are SQVTM and ANQGSEA. The CDR3 consists of 15 residues.

The V call is TRBV5-1, the J call TRBJ1-1, with a weak D call TRBD1 (6 bases). The germline gives CDR1 SGHRS, CDR2 YFSETQ. The length of the CDR3 is 15 residues. The germline V and J ends were trimmed by 2 bases and 8 bases, with 19 bases remaining between them. CDR3 amino acids: CASSFAPLGGSEAFF. In DNA form, the CDR3 reads TGCGCCAGCAGCTTTGCGCCCCTGGGGGGCAGCGAAGCTTTCTTT.

As concerns this clonotype: Just one base apart from a much larger clone, this may be a read error. The V call is TRBV29-1, the J call TRBJ2-3, with a tentative D call TRBD2 (7 bases). Looked up from germline, CDR1 is SQVTM and CDR2 is ANQGSEA. CDR3 length equals 13 residues. This CDR3 is CSVGGAQADTQDF. DNA for the CDR3: TGCAGCGTGGGGGGGGCGCAGGCAGATACGCAGGATTTT.

This clonotype was counted only a few times. V and J are TRBV6-1 and TRBJ2-2; 9 nucleotides match TRBD1. There are 14 residues in the CDR3. Germline CDR1 reads MNHNS; CDR2 reads SASEGT. The V and J ends lost 8 bases and 4 bases, in that order; junction bases with no gene match: 5. CDR3 sequence (DNA): TGTGCCAGCGGGACAGGGTGGGGCACCGGGGAGCTGTTTTTT. Encoded protein: CASGTGWGTGELFF.

This clonotype has more than one count but fewer than ten. The CDR3 nucleotides are TGTGCCAGCAGTTACTTCGGGGCCCGGTATAGCAATCAGCCCCAGCATTTT. Translation gives CASSYFGARYSNQPQHF. The chain joins TRBV6-2 or TRBV6-3 to TRBJ1-5; tentatively, D is TRBD1 (5 bases). The CDR3 is made up of 17 amino acids. Trimming took off 1 base at V and 0 bases at J, with 13 bases between the two ends. Germline CDR1 and CDR2: MNHEY and SVGEGT.

The chain has TRBV5-1 and TRBJ2-3; maybe TRBD1 (6 bases). There are 14 residues in the CDR3. Trimming stripped 5 bases from V and 4 bases from J, with 14 bases between. Germline V gene lookup returns CDR1 SGHRS and CDR2 YFSETQ. The CDR3, as DNA: TGCGCCAGCAGACAGACACAGGGCTCAGATACGCAGTATTTT. It codes for CASRQTQGSDTQYF.

This clonotype was detected ten times or more. The germline gene is not matched at one end of the junction; a read error may be the cause. This chain links TRBV5-1 with TRBJ2-1; D possibly uses TRBD1 or TRBD2 (5 bases each). The CDR3 consists of 15 residues. Germline V gene lookup returns CDR1 SGHRS and CDR2 YFSETQ. In DNA form, the CDR3 reads TGTGCCAGCAGTCCTGGGGGTGGCTCCTACAATGAGCAGTTCTTC. It specifies CASSPGGGSYNEQFF.

This clonotype appeared a few times. The chain is built from TRBV20-1 and TRBJ2-5, with unresolved D. Germline V gene data show CDR1 as DFQATT and CDR2 as SNEGSKA (reference sequence). Trimming pared 2 bases from V and 4 bases from J, leaving 17 bases between. The CDR3 is 15 amino acids. The CDR3 DNA sequence: TGCAGTGCTAGATCATTCCTTCCTAGTAGAGAGACCCAGTACTTC. It is translated as CSARSFLPSRETQYF.

This chain joins TRBV5-1 and TRBJ2-5; D is undetermined. The CDR3 has 16 residues. Trimming cost V 0 bases and J 0 bases, with 12 bases left between them. Germline CDR1 is SGHRS and CDR2 is YFSETQ. The CDR3 loop is CASSLEGRPYQETQYF. The CDR3 region has the DNA TGCGCCAGCAGCTTGGAAGGCAGGCCGTACCAAGAGACCCAGTACTTC.

The chain recombines TRBV5-1 with TRBJ2-1, with 9 bases fitting TRBD2. Germline values: CDR1 SGHRS, CDR2 YFSETQ. CDR3 size: 15 residues. Unmatched junction bases numbered 10, after V lost 7 bases and J lost 5 bases. CDR3 protein: CASRRGTSLNNEQFF. Here the CDR3 DNA reads TGCGCCAGCCGCCGGGGGACTAGCTTGAACAATGAGCAGTTCTTC.

This clonotype was recorded a few times. V usage is TRBV6-2 or TRBV6-3 and J usage is TRBJ1-1, with D hard to call. Germline CDR1 reads MNHEY; CDR2 reads SVGEGT. This CDR3 is 13 amino acids long. Trimming removed 4 bases at V and 1 base at J, with 7 bases between. The CDR3 bases are TGTGCCAGCAGTTCCCCCCCGAACACTGAAGCTTTCTTT. Amino acid sequence: CASSSPPNTEAFF.

This chain joins TRBV6-1 and TRBJ2-7; TRBD2 agrees at 7 bases. V lost 7 bases, J lost 2 bases, and 11 bases stayed unmatched. The CDR3 consists of 15 residues. From germline, CDR1 is MNHNS and CDR2 SASEGT. The CDR3 nucleotides are TGTGCCAGCACCCCGAGGGCGGGGGAACCCTACGAGCAGTACTTC. Amino acids: CASTPRAGEPYEQYF.

V gene TRBV3-1 combines with J gene TRBJ2-7, with 8 bases lining up with TRBD1. The CDR3 is 14 residues long. The junction had 1 base not matched to a gene; V was cut back by 1 base and J by 2 bases. CDR1 and CDR2 (germline): LGHDT, YNNKEL (reference sequence). The CDR3 sequence is CASSQVQGAYEQYF. CDR3 DNA: TGTGCCAGCAGCCAAGTACAGGGGGCCTACGAGCAGTACTTC.

The table lists this clonotype with many counts. The rearrangement joins TRBV11-2 to TRBJ2-7, with TRBD2 matching over 7 bases. Germline CDR1 reads SGHAT; CDR2 reads FQNNGV. The CDR3 is 14 amino acids. The V gene end was trimmed by 1 base and the J gene end by 2 bases; junction bases not matched to a gene: 2. The chain's CDR3 is CASSLASGPYEQYF. The CDR3, as DNA: TGTGCCAGCAGCTTAGCTAGCGGTCCCTACGAGCAGTACTTC. The variable domain in full, with the rest retrieved from reference TRBV11-2 and TRBJ2-7, is EAGVAQSPRYKIIEKRQSVAFWCNPISGHATLYWYQQILGQGPKLLIQFQNNGVVDDSQLPKDRFSAERLKGVDSTLKIQPAKLEDSAVYLCASSLASGPYEQYFGPGTRLTVT.

The V call is TRBV7-8, the J call TRBJ2-7; D is perhaps TRBD2 (6 bases). The germline gives CDR1 SGHVS, CDR2 FQNEAQ. The V gene lost 3 bases and the J gene lost 0 bases, with 12 bases spanning the gap. CDR3 length: 15 amino acids. The CDR3 nucleotides read TGTGCCAGCAGCTTTCTTCGGGGGAGCTCCTACGAGCAGTACTTC. Amino acid sequence: CASSFLRGSSYEQYF. Filled out from reference TRBV7-8 and TRBJ2-7, the complete variable domain reads GAGVSQSPRYKVAKRGQDVALRCDPISGHVSLFWYQQALGQGPEFLTYFQNEAQLDKSGLPSDRFFAERPEGSVSTLKIQRTQQEDSAVYLCASSFLRGSSYEQYFGPGTRLTVT.

The rearrangement links TRBV7-9 to TRBJ2-5; no firm D call. Germline CDR1 and CDR2: SEHNR and FQNEAQ (reference sequence). Trimming cost V 5 bases and J 5 bases, with 24 bases left between them. This CDR3 region has 17 residues. The CDR3 sequence: CASSPPREDSPRETQYF. For the CDR3, the DNA is TGTGCCAGCAGCCCCCCGCGTGAGGATTCCCCCCGTGAGACCCAGTACTTC.

The sample holds a few counts of this clonotype. This chain uses TRBV5-5 with TRBJ2-1; perhaps TRBD1 as D (6 bases). From germline, CDR1 is SGHKS and CDR2 YYEKEE (reference sequence). The CDR3 extends over 16 amino acids. V was pared by 4 bases and J by 6 bases, with 20 bases between. In DNA form, the CDR3 reads TGTGCCAGCAGCCCGGTTGGGGCAGGGGTTTTCAATGAGCAGTTCTTC. It yields the protein CASSPVGAGVFNEQFF.

The V call is TRBV7-2, the J call TRBJ1-1, with D uncertain. CDR1 is SGHTA, CDR2 FQGNSA, per germline. Trimming cost V 6 bases and J 0 bases, with 14 bases left between them. The CDR3 totals 15 residues. CDR3 in amino acids: CASSPQVALNTEAFF. The CDR3 DNA reads TGTGCCAGCAGTCCCCAGGTGGCTTTGAACACTGAAGCTTTCTTT.

The chain combines TRBV10-3 with TRBJ2-7; unclear D gene. This CDR3 has 15 residues. Trimming cost V 6 bases and J 1 base, with 16 bases left between them. Germline CDR1 and CDR2: ENHRY and SYGVKD. CDR3 sequence (DNA): TGTGCCATCAGCATCCGGGCCAAAGGGTCCTACGAGCAGTACTTC. Protein: CAISIRAKGSYEQYF.

This chain connects TRBV29-1 to TRBJ2-1; TRBD1 aligns across 10 bases. The CDR3 totals 14 residues. Trimming cost V 7 bases and J 8 bases; bases outside gene matches: 11. The V gene's germline CDR1 is SQVTM and CDR2 ANQGSEA. DNA of the CDR3: TGCAGCGCTCAACGGGGACAGGGGCTATATGAGCAGTTCTTC. It translates to CSAQRGQGLYEQFF.